This T cell receptor (beta chain) was observed in a study of early T cells in non-severe SARS-CoV-2 infection. Germline V gene sequence: CDR1 GTSNPN, CDR2 SVGIG (reference sequence). The CDR3 contains 15 residues. The V segment lost 2 bases and the J segment 4 bases; nucleotides outside the gene matches: 7. Each single cDNA molecule received a unique molecular identifier. TCRdb redid the calling of the 5' RACE reads with MiXCR, one entry per CDR3 protein. The sample holds tens of thousands of distinct CDR3 sequences, roughly 13% seen once. The sample was whole blood. The chain couples TRBV30 to TRBJ2-5; 10 nucleotides line up with TRBD1. The TCR was taken from an adult who was a healthcare worker with PCR-confirmed SARS-CoV-2 infection or an uninfected control (not recorded which). The CDR3 spells CAWSTAGTGVETQYF. Written as DNA, the CDR3 is TGTGCCTGGAGTACAGCCGGGACAGGGGTAGAGACCCAGTACTTC.